This TCR beta chain is drawn from a study of blood T cell repertoires in COVID-19. Turning to the study itself: Sites in the United States, Italy and Spain provided acute and convalescent COVID-19 samples. T cells, B-cell-depleted T cells, or PBMCs supplied cDNA or gDNA.

The CDR3 extends over 11 amino acids. Germline values: CDR1 SGHAT, CDR2 FQNNGV. On this clone itself: A junction boundary mismatches the germline segment, possibly from a read error.

Original processing methods: Reference gene primer amplification in the assay estimated nucleated cell counts. Measured with immunoSEQ multiplex PCR; TCRdb has only the in-frame clones, and not every one. The V and J calls and the clone size are those of that table, but D and trimming were determined from the DNA. This sample has 93,000 or so clones, with 89% found just once. The clonotype comes from a woman older than 75 in a cohort sampled during active COVID-19. The specimen sequenced was peripheral blood. The gene calls are TRBV11-2 and TRBJ1-2; TRBD1 matches at 8 bases. Written as DNA, the CDR3 is TGTGCCAGCAGCTTAGTTGGGGGACAGGACTTC. Residues: CASSLVGGQDF.